The entry below gives a single T cell receptor beta chain sequence along with its context. This record comes from a study of blood T cell repertoires in COVID-19. Study-wide context: Spain, Italy and the United States supplied samples that represented acute and convalescent COVID-19.

V was shortened by 3 bases and J by 7 bases, with 6 bases between the two germline ends. CDR1 LGHDT and CDR2 YNNKEL come from the germline V gene (reference sequence). The CDR3 length is 11 residues. Residents of approximately 25 US areas, aged roughly 18 to 90 years, made up the participants. Data came from immunoSEQ multiplex PCR; TCRdb stores just in-frame clones and leaves some out. The profile covers about 370,000 clones, with roughly nine tenths appearing a single time and 1% taken by the ten largest. This TCR was recovered from a man between 18 and 29 years old who had recovered from COVID-19. Sequencing used PBMCs or T cells enriched from blood (not recorded which). The chain combines TRBV3-1 (or the pseudogene TRBV3-2) with TRBJ1-2; D gene ambiguous. CDR3 amino acids: CASSHLLGYTF. The CDR3 DNA follows: TGTGCCAGCAGCCACCTCCTTGGCTACACCTTC.